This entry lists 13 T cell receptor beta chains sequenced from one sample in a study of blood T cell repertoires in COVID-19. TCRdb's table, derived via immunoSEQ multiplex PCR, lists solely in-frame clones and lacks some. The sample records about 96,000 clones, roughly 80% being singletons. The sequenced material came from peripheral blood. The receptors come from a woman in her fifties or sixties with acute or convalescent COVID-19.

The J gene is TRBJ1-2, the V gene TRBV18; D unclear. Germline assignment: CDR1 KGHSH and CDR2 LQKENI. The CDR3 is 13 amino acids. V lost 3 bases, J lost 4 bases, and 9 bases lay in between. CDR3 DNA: TGTGCCAGCTCACCGTCGGGGATCTATGGCTACACCTTC. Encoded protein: CASSPSGIYGYTF.

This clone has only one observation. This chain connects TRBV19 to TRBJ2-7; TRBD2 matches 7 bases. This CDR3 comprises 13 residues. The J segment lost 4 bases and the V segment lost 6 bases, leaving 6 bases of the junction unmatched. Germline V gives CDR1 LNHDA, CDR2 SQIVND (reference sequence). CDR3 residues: CASSSTSWYEQYF. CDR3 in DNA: TGTGCCAGTAGCTCGACTAGCTGGTACGAGCAGTACTTC.

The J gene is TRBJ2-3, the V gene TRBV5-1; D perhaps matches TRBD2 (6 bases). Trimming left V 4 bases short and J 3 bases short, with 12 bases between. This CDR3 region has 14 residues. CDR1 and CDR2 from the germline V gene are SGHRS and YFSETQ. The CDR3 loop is CASSGGLATDTQYF. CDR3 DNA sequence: TGCGCCAGCAGCGGAGGGTTAGCGACAGATACGCAGTATTTT.

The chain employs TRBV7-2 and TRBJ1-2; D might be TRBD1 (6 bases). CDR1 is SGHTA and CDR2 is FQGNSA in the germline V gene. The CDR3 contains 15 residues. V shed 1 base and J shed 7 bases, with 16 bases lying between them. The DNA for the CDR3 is TGTGCCAGCAGCTTAGATGTCGTCAGGGGATCTGGCTACACCTTC. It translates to CASSLDVVRGSGYTF.

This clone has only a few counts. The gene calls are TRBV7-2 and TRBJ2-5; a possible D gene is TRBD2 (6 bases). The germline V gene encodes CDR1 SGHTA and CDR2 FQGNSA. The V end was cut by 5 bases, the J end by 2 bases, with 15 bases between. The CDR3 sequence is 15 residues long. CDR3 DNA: TGTGCCAGCAGCCAAGACCGGGGGTTACAAGAGACCCAGTACTTC. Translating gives CASSQDRGLQETQYF.

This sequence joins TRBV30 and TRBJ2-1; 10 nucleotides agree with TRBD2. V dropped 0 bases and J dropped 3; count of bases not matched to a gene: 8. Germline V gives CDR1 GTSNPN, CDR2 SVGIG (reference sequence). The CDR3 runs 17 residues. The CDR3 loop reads CAWSVPPLAGVYNEQFF. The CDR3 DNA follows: TGTGCCTGGAGTGTACCCCCGCTAGCGGGGGTCTACAATGAGCAGTTCTTC.

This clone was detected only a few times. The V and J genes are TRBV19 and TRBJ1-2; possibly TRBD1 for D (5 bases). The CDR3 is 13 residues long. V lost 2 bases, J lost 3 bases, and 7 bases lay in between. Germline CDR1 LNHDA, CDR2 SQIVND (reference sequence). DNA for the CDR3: TGTGCCAGTAGTATATCCAGGGACTATGGCTACACCTTC. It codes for CASSISRDYGYTF. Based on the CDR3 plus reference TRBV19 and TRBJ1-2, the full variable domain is DGGITQSPKYLFRKEGQNVTLSCEQNLNHDAMYWYRQDPGQGLRLIYYSQIVNDFQKGDIAEGYSVSREKKESFPLTVTSAQKNPTAFYLCASSISRDYGYTFGSGTRLTVV.

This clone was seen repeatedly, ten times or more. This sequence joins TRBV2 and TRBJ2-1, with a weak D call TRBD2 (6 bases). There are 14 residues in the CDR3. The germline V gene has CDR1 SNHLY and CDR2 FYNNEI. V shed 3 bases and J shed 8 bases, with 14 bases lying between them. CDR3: CASSDFAGSYEQFF. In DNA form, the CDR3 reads TGTGCCAGCAGTGATTTTGCGGGGAGTTATGAGCAGTTCTTC.

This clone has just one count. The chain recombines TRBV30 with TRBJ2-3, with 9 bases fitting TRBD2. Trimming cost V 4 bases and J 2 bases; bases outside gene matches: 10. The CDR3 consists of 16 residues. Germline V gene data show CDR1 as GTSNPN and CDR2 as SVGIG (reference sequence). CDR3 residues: CAWNGEGTSLTDTQYF. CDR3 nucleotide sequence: TGTGCCTGGAACGGGGAGGGGACTAGCCTCACAGATACGCAGTATTTT.

The CDR3 region has the DNA TGTGCCAGCAGCCCCTTTGATAGCGAAAGGACCCAGTACTTC. Its protein is CASSPFDSERTQYF. The V call is TRBV11-3, the J call TRBJ2-5; D perhaps matches TRBD2 (5 bases). V was cut by 5 bases and J by 7 bases, with 17 bases left in between. The CDR3 is 14 amino acids. From germline, CDR1 is SGHNT and CDR2 YENEEA. Full variable domain (outside the CDR3, taken from reference TRBV11-3 and TRBJ2-5): EAGVVQSPRYKIIEKKQPVAFWCNPISGHNTLYWYLQNLGQGPELLIRYENEEAVDDSQLPKDRFSAERLKGVDSTLKIQPAELGDSAVYLCASSPFDSERTQYFGPGTRLLVL.

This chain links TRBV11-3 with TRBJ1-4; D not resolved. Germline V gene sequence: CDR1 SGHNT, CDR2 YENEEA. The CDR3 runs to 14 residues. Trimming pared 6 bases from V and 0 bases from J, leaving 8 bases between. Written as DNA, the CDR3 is TGTGCCAGCAGGGCTTCTGCAACTAATGAAAAACTGTTTTTT. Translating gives CASRASATNEKLFF.

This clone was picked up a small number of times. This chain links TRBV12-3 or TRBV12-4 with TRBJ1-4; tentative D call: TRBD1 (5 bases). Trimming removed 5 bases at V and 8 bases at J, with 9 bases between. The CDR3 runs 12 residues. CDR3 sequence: CASSPRVEKLFF. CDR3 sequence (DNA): TGTGCCAGCAGTCCCAGGGTCGAAAAACTGTTTTTT.

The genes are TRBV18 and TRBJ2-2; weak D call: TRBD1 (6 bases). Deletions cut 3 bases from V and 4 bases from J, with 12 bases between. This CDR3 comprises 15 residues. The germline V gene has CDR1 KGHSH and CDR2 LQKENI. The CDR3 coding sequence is TGTGCCAGCTCACCGACAACAGGGACCACCGGGGAGCTGTTTTTT. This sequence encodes CASSPTTGTTGELFF. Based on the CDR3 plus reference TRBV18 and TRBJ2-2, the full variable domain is NAGVMQNPRHLVRRRGQEARLRCSPMKGHSHVYWYRQLPEEGLKFMVYLQKENIIDESGMPKERFSAEFPKEGPSILRIQQVVRGDSAAYFCASSPTTGTTGELFFGEGSRLTVL.